The next 11 T cell receptor beta chains were all read from a single sample in a study of T-cell memory formation after mild COVID-19. TCRdb itself ran the 5' RACE reads through MiXCR, one entry per CDR3 protein. The sample holds 110,000 to 150,000 distinct CDR3 sequences, approximately 25% seen once. The specimen sequenced was PBMCs or a T cell subset sorted from them (not recorded which). The receptors shown here come from an adult woman who had mild COVID-19 (a few samples of this study predate the infection). Cell type and time point are not known.

DNA of the CDR3: TGTGCCAGCAGCCTCGGAATCTCTGGGGCCAACGTCCTGACTTTC. Translating it yields CASSLGISGANVLTF. This chain links TRBV3-1 with TRBJ2-6, with unresolved D. The CDR3 loop spans 15 amino acids. The germline gives CDR1 LGHDT, CDR2 YNNKEL (reference sequence). Trimming cost V 4 bases and J 0 bases, with 7 bases left between them.

This rearrangement joins TRBV18 to TRBJ2-1; D is undetermined. This CDR3 comprises 15 residues. The V end lost 3 bases, the J end lost 6 bases, and 15 bases lay between the germline ends. Germline V gene data show CDR1 as KGHSH and CDR2 as LQKENI. CDR3 in DNA: TGTGCCAGCTCACCTGGCTTAGGTATACGCAATGAGCAGTTCTTC. Its translation: CASSPGLGIRNEQFF.

The chain joins TRBV3-1 to TRBJ1-4, with TRBD1 identical over 11 bases. Looked up from germline, CDR1 is LGHDT and CDR2 is YNNKEL (reference sequence). V lost 1 base, J lost 7 bases, and 2 bases stayed unmatched. This CDR3 contains 15 residues. For the CDR3, the DNA is TGTGCCAGCAGCCAAGGGACAGGGGGCAGTGAAAAACTGTTTTTT. It is translated as CASSQGTGGSEKLFF.

This clonotype has more than one count but fewer than ten. The chain is built from TRBV12-3 or TRBV12-4 and TRBJ2-1; no firm D call. Trimming removed 7 bases at V and 0 bases at J, with 13 bases between. The CDR3 is made up of 15 amino acids. CDR3: CASTSDGSSYNEQFF. The CDR3 coding sequence is TGTGCCAGCACCTCCGACGGAAGCTCCTACAATGAGCAGTTCTTC.

The chain recombines TRBV4-3 with TRBJ2-2; the D gene is possibly TRBD2 (7 bases). This CDR3 has 17 residues. The germline gives CDR1 LGHNA, CDR2 YSLEER. V was pared by 0 bases and J by 7 bases, with 18 bases between. CDR3 nucleotide sequence: TGCGCCAGCAGCCAAGATTCAACAGGGAGGGGAATCGGGGAGCTGTTTTTT. This translates into CASSQDSTGRGIGELFF.

The J gene is TRBJ2-1, the V gene TRBV12-3 or TRBV12-4; D call uncertain. Trimming removed 4 bases from V and 3 bases from J, with 16 bases in between. The length of the CDR3 is 16 residues. CDR3 nucleotide sequence: TGTGCCAGCAGTTCCCATGGGCAGGAGATCTACAATGAGCAGTTCTTC. It is translated as CASSSHGQEIYNEQFF.

V usage is TRBV4-1 and J usage is TRBJ1-2; TRBD1 matches 7 bases. With 1 base clipped from V and 2 bases from J, the junction kept 7 bases outside the gene matches. The germline gives CDR1 MGHRA, CDR2 YSYEKL. The CDR3 is 16 residues long. DNA of the CDR3: TGCGCCAGCAGCCAAGGACAGGGCATTGGAAACTATGGCTACACCTTC. Encoded protein: CASSQGQGIGNYGYTF.

The sample holds a few counts of this clonotype. The chain uses TRBV7-8 and TRBJ1-2, with a weak D call TRBD1 (5 bases). Trimming removed 0 bases at V and 6 bases at J, with 8 bases between. The CDR3 length is 13 residues. In germline, CDR1 is SGHVS, CDR2 FQNEAQ. CDR3 nucleotide sequence: TGTGCCAGCAGCTTAGCGGGGGGAAATGGCTACACCTTC. This encodes CASSLAGGNGYTF.

On this clonotype itself: A read error may explain this, as a much larger clone is one base away. V is TRBV9 and J is TRBJ1-1; D ambiguous. Germline V gene lookup returns CDR1 SGDLS and CDR2 YYNGEE. The CDR3 runs to 15 residues. The CDR3 loop is CASSPYSTPNTEALF. The DNA of the CDR3 is TGTGCCAGCAGCCCCTATTCAACGCCGAACACTGAAGCTTTATTT.

V usage is TRBV10-3 and J usage is TRBJ2-1; D not certain. The CDR3 covers 14 residues. Looked up from germline, CDR1 is ENHRY and CDR2 is SYGVKD. V was shortened by 0 bases and J by 5 bases, with 8 bases between the two germline ends. For the CDR3, the DNA is TGTGCCATCAGTGAGTCGAGTTCTGACAATGAGCAGTTCTTC. Translating gives CAISESSSDNEQFF.

The J gene is TRBJ1-1, the V gene TRBV5-1; D is perhaps TRBD1 (5 bases). CDR1 and CDR2 from the germline V gene are SGHRS and YFSETQ. The CDR3 is 14 residues long. Trimming cost V 3 bases and J 0 bases, with 9 bases left between them. CDR3 protein: CASSSDTVNTEAFF. CDR3 coding DNA: TGCGCCAGCAGCTCGGACACCGTGAACACTGAAGCTTTCTTT.